This T cell receptor beta chain derives from a study of T cell responses to AZD1222 COVID-19 vaccine. Germline CDR1 MNHEY, CDR2 SVGAGI. CDR3 size: 14 residues. V shed 4 bases and J 2 bases; nucleotides not matched to a gene: 1. Measured with immunoSEQ multiplex PCR; TCRdb has only the in-frame clones, and not every one. Among 150,000 to 200,000 clones listed, approximately 90% were seen once. The J gene is TRBJ1-1, the V gene TRBV6-5, with TRBD1 identical over 10 bases. The sample consisted of peripheral blood, taken 28 days after the second AZD1222 dose. The receptor's source is an adult who received the AZD1222 COVID-19 vaccine. CDR3 nucleotide sequence: TGTGCCAGCAGTTCGACAGGGGGCAACACTGAAGCTTTCTTT. It is translated as CASSSTGGNTEAFF.